This entry describes one TCR beta chain. The sample comes from a study of blood T cell repertoires in COVID-19. Turning to the study itself: The study drew acute and convalescent COVID-19 samples from the United States, Italy and Spain. The cDNA or gDNA used as material had been derived from T cells, B-cell-depleted T cells, or PBMCs.

Original processing methods: Reference gene primer amplification in the assay estimated nucleated cell counts. The assay was immunoSEQ multiplex PCR, and TCRdb's table has in-frame clones only and misses some. The V and J calls and clone size come from that table; D and trimming were worked out from the DNA. This sample has around 120,000 clones, with 78% found just once. The V and J ends lost 1 base and 11 bases respectively, with 12 bases between them. The germline V gene has CDR1 SGHTA and CDR2 FQGNSA. The CDR3 has 13 residues. Sequenced: peripheral blood. The clonotype was recovered from an older man with acute or convalescent COVID-19. This sequence joins TRBV7-2 and TRBJ1-3; D might be TRBD1 (5 bases). The CDR3 DNA is TGTGCCAGCAGCTTAGGGAGGGCGACAGCCATATATTTT. Residues: CASSLGRATAIYF.